This T cell receptor (beta chain) came from a study of T cells after yellow fever vaccination. V lost 5 bases and J 0 bases, leaving 13 bases between the germline ends. Germline V CDR1 and CDR2: SGHTA, FQGNSA. The CDR3 is 16 amino acids. One entry per CDR3 protein results from TCRdb running MiXCR on the 5' RACE reads. The repertoire holds 310,000 or so distinct CDR3 sequences, with around 7.3% as singletons. This clonotype was recorded a few times. The J gene is TRBJ2-2, the V gene TRBV7-2; tentative D call: TRBD2 (5 bases). Sequencing used PBMCs, obtained more than 35 days after the first yellow fever vaccination. This sequence originates from a young man who received the YFV17D yellow fever vaccine. CDR3 sequence (DNA): TGTGCCAGCAGCCCCACGCGACTATCGAACACCGGGGAGCTGTTTTTT. Its translation: CASSPTRLSNTGELFF.